This T cell receptor beta chain is drawn from a study of CD8 T cells in Susac syndrome. The authors reverse transcribed roughly 0.5 to 1 ug RNA with random hexamers. TCRdb called the immunoSEQ multiplex PCR reads again in MiXCR, with one record for every CDR3 protein. The table shows 140,000 or so distinct CDR3 sequences, with roughly 95% occurring only once. Sequencing used CD4+ T cells from PBMCs. This receptor was obtained from a human donor in good health.

DNA for the CDR3: TGTGCCAGCAGCCAGGGAATGGGCAGCGGAGCTTTCTTT. Translating gives CASSQGMGSGAFF. The rearrangement joins TRBV3-1 to TRBJ1-1; D gene ambiguous. The CDR3 has 13 amino acids. The germline CDR1 and CDR2 sequences are LGHDT and YNNKEL (reference sequence). The V end lost 3 bases, the J end lost 10 bases, and 15 bases lay between the germline ends.